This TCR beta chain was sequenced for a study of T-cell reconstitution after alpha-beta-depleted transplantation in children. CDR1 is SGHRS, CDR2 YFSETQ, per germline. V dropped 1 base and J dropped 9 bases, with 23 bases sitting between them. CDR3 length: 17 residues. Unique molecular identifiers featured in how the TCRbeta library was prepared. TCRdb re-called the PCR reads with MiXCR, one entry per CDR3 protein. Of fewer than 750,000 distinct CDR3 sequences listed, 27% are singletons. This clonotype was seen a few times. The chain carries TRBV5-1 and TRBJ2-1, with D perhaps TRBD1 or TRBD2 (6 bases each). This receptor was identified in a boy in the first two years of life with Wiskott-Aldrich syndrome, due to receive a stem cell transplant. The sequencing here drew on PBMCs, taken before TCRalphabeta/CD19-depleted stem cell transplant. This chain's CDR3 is CASSLLAGEVVRSEQFF. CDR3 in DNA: TGCGCCAGCAGCTTGTTGGCAGGGGAGGTCGTAAGAAGTGAGCAGTTCTTC.